The entry below gives a single T cell receptor (beta chain) sequence along with its context. The library had UMIs added by 3' ligation of an oligonucleotide to TCR cDNA. Whole-blood samples were more than 2 ml of peripheral blood from healthy adult volunteers. This sample is part of a study of naive and memory T cell subsets. CDR3 length: 12 residues. V lost 0 bases to trimming and J lost 9 bases, with 9 bases between them. Amplification of ligated cDNA took four PCR rounds with SP2 and nested alpha and beta constant primers. Reverse transcription of blood and skin TCR RNA was primed at alpha and beta constant regions. A single record per CDR3 protein comes from TCRdb applying MiXCR to the 5' RACE reads. Among approximately 49,000 distinct CDR3 sequences listed, about 4.8% were seen once.

This sequence joins TRBV12-3 or TRBV12-4 and TRBJ2-7; D is unresolved. The TCR comes from a female donor in good health. The CDR3 region has the DNA TGTGCCAGCAGTTTAGCTAGTATAGGGCAGTACTTC. This translates into CASSLASIGQYF.